The present TCR beta chain was sequenced within a study of vaccination effects on CD4 cells after COVID-19. Before sequencing took place, the ViraFEST assay used viral peptide pools to expand antigen-specific CD4+ T cells. The culture ran for roughly 10 days before CD4+ T cells were isolated. Previously uninfected by SARS-CoV-2, the vaccine recipients also showed negative nucleocapsid antibodies. Each culture had half its medium swapped for IL-2 medium on days 3 and 7. Produced via immunoSEQ multiplex PCR; TCRdb's table is partial and in-frame only. The top ten clones hold 10% to 13% of a sample with about 43,000 clones, around three quarters of them seen once. CDR1 and CDR2 (germline): LNHDA, SQIVND (reference sequence). The CDR3 length is 15 residues. Trimming took 4 bases from V and 2 from J, leaving 14 bases between them. This clone has only a few counts. Its antigen is unidentified.

This specimen was CD4+ T cells from PBMCs cultured with SARS-CoV-2 spike peptides, taken before COVID-19 vaccination. This sequence joins TRBV19 and TRBJ1-1, with D unresolved. The TCR originated in a human donor who received a COVID-19 vaccine. CDR3 loop: CASSRKPNSNTEAFF. The CDR3 DNA reads TGTGCCAGTAGTAGAAAACCAAACTCAAACACTGAAGCTTTCTTT.